The next 23 T cell receptor beta chains were all read from a single sample in a study of cytomegalovirus exposure and HLA in healthy donors. PCR primers comprised 60 Vbeta and 13 Jbeta primers. Sequencing was performed with immunoSEQ multiplex PCR; in TCRdb, only in-frame clones are kept and a portion is missing. The table shows approximately 110,000 clones, with 15% to 17% occurring only once. The sequenced material came from PBMCs. The origin of the receptors is a woman under 30 in good health and CMV-seronegative.

The genes are TRBV6-5 and TRBJ2-7; D uncertain. This CDR3 spans 14 amino acids. Germline assignment: CDR1 MNHEY and CDR2 SVGAGI. Deletions cut 1 base from V and 2 bases from J, with 9 bases between. CDR3 in DNA: TGTGCCAGCAGTTACTGGGCCAGCCCCTACGAGCAGTACTTC. Protein product: CASSYWASPYEQYF.

This clone has only a few counts. The chain joins TRBV10-3 to TRBJ2-1; 9 bases are shared with TRBD1. The ends lost 0 bases at V and 1 base at J; junction bases unmatched: 1. The CDR3 sequence is 16 residues long. The germline V gene has CDR1 ENHRY and CDR2 SYGVKD. Here the CDR3 reads CAISESGQGSYNEQFF. In DNA form, the CDR3 reads TGTGCCATCAGTGAGTCCGGACAGGGGTCCTACAATGAGCAGTTCTTC.

The V gene is TRBV5-1, the J gene TRBJ2-1; D unresolved. Germline V CDR1 and CDR2: SGHRS, YFSETQ. This CDR3 is 13 amino acids long. Trimming cost V 4 bases and J 4 bases, with 9 bases left between them. The CDR3 is CASSVSLYNEQFF. The CDR3 DNA follows: TGCGCCAGCAGCGTGAGCCTTTACAATGAGCAGTTCTTC.

This rearrangement joins TRBV6-6 to TRBJ2-7, with 7 positions matching TRBD1. The CDR3 is made up of 15 amino acids. Per germline, CDR1 MNHNY and CDR2 SVGAGI (reference sequence). The junction had 5 bases not matched to a gene; V was cut back by 1 base and J by 2 bases. This chain's CDR3 is CASSYLTGTAYEQYF. CDR3 bases: TGTGCCAGCAGTTACTTAACCGGGACAGCCTACGAGCAGTACTTC.

V and J are TRBV5-6 and TRBJ2-5; maybe TRBD1 (6 bases). Trimming took off 4 bases at V and 2 bases at J, with 21 bases between the two ends. This CDR3 is built from 17 residues. CDR1 and CDR2 (germline): SGHDT, YYEEEE. The CDR3 DNA sequence: TGTGCCAGCAGCCTCGGAGCGACAGGCTCAGGACAAGAGACCCAGTACTTC. Protein: CASSLGATGSGQETQYF.

On this clone itself: The same CDR3 also results from other DNA sequences found in this sample. This chain uses TRBV19 with TRBJ2-5; TRBD2 agrees at 11 bases. Germline loops: CDR1 LNHDA, CDR2 SQIVND (reference sequence). The CDR3 is made up of 15 amino acids. The junction had 2 bases not matched to a gene; V was cut back by 0 bases and J by 5 bases. CDR3 region: CASSIDLAGGETQYF. CDR3 nucleotides: TGTGCCAGTAGTATAGACCTAGCGGGAGGTGAGACCCAGTACTTC.

The V and J genes are TRBV7-2 and TRBJ2-7, with D possibly matching TRBD2 (6 bases). The V and J ends lost 2 bases and 7 bases respectively, with 18 bases between them. The CDR3 spans 15 residues. Per germline, CDR1 SGHTA and CDR2 FQGNSA. The CDR3: CASSLSGLLSREQYF. The CDR3 nucleotides read TGTGCCAGCAGCTTAAGCGGACTACTCTCGAGGGAGCAGTACTTC.

This clone has more than one count but fewer than ten. The chain joins TRBV7-2 to TRBJ1-2; D possibly corresponds to TRBD1 (5 bases). Germline CDR1 SGHTA, CDR2 FQGNSA. Between the trimmed V and J ends, which lost 3 bases and 8 bases, there was a span of 13 bases. The CDR3 runs to 13 residues. CDR3 in DNA: TGTGCCAGCAGCTTTGTCGACTGGGGCGGCTACACCTTC. It is translated as CASSFVDWGGYTF.

This chain links TRBV6-1 with TRBJ2-1, with TRBD2 matching over 9 bases. The ends lost 2 bases at V and 5 bases at J; junction bases unmatched: 10. Germline V CDR1 and CDR2: MNHNS, SASEGT. This CDR3 spans 17 amino acids. The CDR3 here is CASSEHVRAGGNNEQFF. CDR3 DNA sequence: TGTGCCAGCAGTGAACACGTGCGAGCGGGGGGTAACAATGAGCAGTTCTTC.

The rearrangement joins TRBV30 to TRBJ1-5; D is perhaps TRBD1 (5 bases). Trimming stripped 2 bases from V and 1 base from J, with 6 bases between. The CDR3 runs to 13 residues. Germline CDR1 is GTSNPN and CDR2 is SVGIG (reference sequence). CDR3 DNA: TGTGCCTGGAGTCGGGGGAGCAATCAGCCCCAGCATTTT. As protein: CAWSRGSNQPQHF.

The chain combines TRBV7-8 with TRBJ1-1, with TRBD1 identical over 8 bases. The CDR3 spans 15 residues. The ends lost 1 base at V and 2 bases at J; junction bases unmatched: 3. The germline gives CDR1 SGHVS, CDR2 FQNEAQ. In DNA, the CDR3 is TGTGCCAGCAGCTTAGGAACAGGGGGAAACACTGAAGCTTTCTTT. As protein: CASSLGTGGNTEAFF.

This CDR3 is CASSWRLAGGGGELFF. CDR3 bases: TGTGCCAGCAGCTGGCGACTAGCGGGAGGGGGCGGGGAGCTGTTTTTT. The chain carries TRBV7-8 and TRBJ2-2; TRBD2 matches at 14 bases. CDR1 and CDR2 (germline): SGHVS, FQNEAQ. The CDR3 length is 16 residues. The ends lost 4 bases at V and 7 bases at J; junction bases unmatched: 5.

This clone appeared a few times. The CDR3, as DNA: TGCGCCAGCAGCTTGGACAGGAACTACGAGCAGTACTTC. It codes for CASSLDRNYEQYF. The V and J genes are TRBV5-1 and TRBJ2-7, with D perhaps TRBD1 (5 bases). V was pared by 0 bases and J by 3 bases, with 7 bases between. The germline gives CDR1 SGHRS, CDR2 YFSETQ. The CDR3 totals 13 residues.

This clone was detected a few times. The chain uses TRBV2 and TRBJ2-7, with 7 bases aligning to TRBD2. This CDR3 is 14 amino acids long. Looked up from germline, CDR1 is SNHLY and CDR2 is FYNNEI. V trimming: 2 bases; J trimming: 4 bases; junction bases outside the gene matches: 5. The chain's CDR3 is CASSENSLAYEQYF. For the CDR3, the DNA is TGTGCCAGCAGTGAAAACTCACTAGCGTACGAGCAGTACTTC. Drawing the rest from reference TRBV2 and TRBJ2-7, the complete variable domain is EPEVTQTPSHQVTQMGQEVILRCVPISNHLYFYWYRQILGQKVEFLVSFYNNEISEKSEIFDDQFSVERPDGSNFTLKIRSTKLEDSAMYFCASSENSLAYEQYFGPGTRLTVT.

This clone was detected a few times. The rearrangement joins TRBV7-2 to TRBJ1-4; the D is unclear. The V end lost 1 base, the J end lost 8 bases, and 11 bases lay between the germline ends. The CDR3 spans 14 residues. Germline assignment: CDR1 SGHTA and CDR2 FQGNSA. The CDR3 region is CASSLGFIGEKLFF. CDR3 nucleotides: TGTGCCAGCAGCTTAGGGTTTATCGGGGAAAAACTGTTTTTT. The full variable domain, rest sourced from reference TRBV7-2 and TRBJ1-4, is GAGVSQSPSNKVTEKGKDVELRCDPISGHTALYWYRQSLGQGLEFLIYFQGNSAPDKSGLPSDRFSAERTGGSVSTLTIQRTQQEDSAVYLCASSLGFIGEKLFFGSGTQLSVL.

This clone occurred a few times. The CDR3: CASRMSGQASYGYTF. As DNA, the CDR3 is TGTGCCAGCAGGATGTCGGGACAGGCCTCTTATGGCTACACCTTC. V usage is TRBV7-9 and J usage is TRBJ1-2; 8 positions match TRBD1. This CDR3 is built from 15 residues. Germline values: CDR1 SEHNR, CDR2 FQNEAQ (reference sequence). With V trimmed by 6 bases and J by 5 bases, 11 bases remained unmatched. The full variable domain, completed using reference TRBV7-9 and TRBJ1-2, is DTGVSQNPRHKITKRGQNVTFRCDPISEHNRLYWYRQTLGQGPEFLTYFQNEAQLEKSRLLSDRFSAERPKGSFSTLEIQRTEQGDSAMYLCASRMSGQASYGYTFGSGTRLTVV.

This clone was seen only a few times. J is TRBJ1-2 and V is TRBV10-3; 7 nucleotides agree with TRBD1. Trimming took 6 bases from V and 7 from J; bases not matched to a gene: 11. Germline V lookup: CDR1 ENHRY, CDR2 SYGVKD. The CDR3 contains 14 residues. This CDR3 reads CAISEMTGRFGYTF. The CDR3 coding sequence is TGTGCCATCAGCGAAATGACAGGGAGGTTTGGCTACACCTTC.

The V gene is TRBV9, the J gene TRBJ1-6; the match to TRBD1 covers 8 bases. Germline CDR1 and CDR2: SGDLS and YYNGEE. The CDR3 has 15 amino acids. Germline trimming cut 6 bases from V and 5 bases from J; bases unmatched to any gene: 7. The CDR3 region has the DNA TGTGCCAGCAACCAGGGGGCTGATGATAATTCACCCCTCCACTTT. This gives the protein CASNQGADDNSPLHF. Drawing the rest from reference TRBV9 and TRBJ1-6, the complete variable domain is DSGVTQTPKHLITATGQRVTLRCSPRSGDLSVYWYQQSLDQGLQFLIQYYNGEERAKGNILERFSAQQFPDLHSELNLSSLELGDSALYFCASNQGADDNSPLHFGNGTRLTVT.

The chain links TRBV6-5 to TRBJ2-7, with TRBD2 matching 8 bases. Per germline, CDR1 MNHEY and CDR2 SVGAGI. J gave up 3 bases and V 8 bases, and 6 bases lay outside the gene matches. The CDR3 consists of 13 residues. CDR3 loop: CASSTAGGYEQYF. CDR3 bases: TGTGCCAGCTCTACGGCGGGGGGCTACGAGCAGTACTTC.

The rearrangement links TRBV19 to TRBJ1-2; TRBD1 matches 7 bases. Germline V gene lookup returns CDR1 LNHDA and CDR2 SQIVND (reference sequence). The CDR3 consists of 15 residues. V dropped 5 bases and J dropped 0; count of bases not matched to a gene: 6. The CDR3 sequence is CASSVQGRANYGYTF. As DNA, the CDR3 is TGTGCCAGTAGTGTACAGGGGAGAGCTAACTATGGCTACACCTTC.

This clone has only a few counts. This rearrangement joins TRBV7-6 to TRBJ2-7, with 8 bases that match TRBD2. CDR3 length: 14 residues. Per germline, CDR1 SGHVS and CDR2 FNYEAQ. V lost 4 bases, J lost 6 bases, and 8 bases stayed unmatched. CDR3 protein: CASSSRVRGAEQYF. In nucleotides, the CDR3 is TGTGCCAGCAGCTCCAGGGTGCGGGGGGCCGAGCAGTACTTC.

This clone was counted between two and nine times. The CDR3 bases are TGTGCCAGCAGTCCCGGGACAGGGGATAACAATGAGCAGTTCTTC. Its translation: CASSPGTGDNNEQFF. The V gene is TRBV27, the J gene TRBJ2-1; 10 positions match TRBD1. There are 15 residues in the CDR3. Germline-derived CDR1 and CDR2 are MNHEY and SMNVEV (reference sequence). Trimming took 5 bases from V and 5 from J; bases not matched to a gene: 6.

Note on this clone: One end of the junction does not line up with germline, which may come from a read error. V usage is TRBV7-7 and J usage is TRBJ2-1, with 9 bases identical to TRBD2. Germline CDR1 and CDR2: SSHAT and FNYEAQ (reference sequence). The CDR3 is 16 amino acids. The CDR3 is CASSPLAGGTYNEQFF. The CDR3 nucleotides read TGTGCTAGCAGCCCATTGGCGGGGGGGACATACAATGAGCAGTTCTTC.